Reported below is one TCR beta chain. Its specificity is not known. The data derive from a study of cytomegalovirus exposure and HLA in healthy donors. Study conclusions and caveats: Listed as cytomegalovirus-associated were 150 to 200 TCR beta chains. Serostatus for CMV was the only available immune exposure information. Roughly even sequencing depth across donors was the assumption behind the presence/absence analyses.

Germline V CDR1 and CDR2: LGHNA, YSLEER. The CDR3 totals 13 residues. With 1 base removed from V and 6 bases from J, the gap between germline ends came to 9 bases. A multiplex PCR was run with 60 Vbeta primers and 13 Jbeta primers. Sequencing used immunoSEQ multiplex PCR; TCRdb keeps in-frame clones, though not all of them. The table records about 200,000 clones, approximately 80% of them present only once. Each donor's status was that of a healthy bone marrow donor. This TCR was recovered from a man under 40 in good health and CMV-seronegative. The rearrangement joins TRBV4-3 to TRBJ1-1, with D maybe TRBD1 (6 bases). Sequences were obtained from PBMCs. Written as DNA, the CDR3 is TGCGCCAGCAGCCAAGGCACAGGGCCTGAAGCTTTCTTT. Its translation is CASSQGTGPEAFF.